This T cell receptor beta chain was recovered during a study of blood T cells in healthy people across ages. Background on the study: About one barcoded beta molecule per two T cells came from capture by template switching.

Regarding the study as a whole: With age, beta diversity per million T cells declined roughly linearly, significantly by 35 to 40.

Points on this clonotype: What it binds is not known.

Germline loops: CDR1 SGHTA, CDR2 FQGNSA. The ends lost 5 bases at V and 3 bases at J; junction bases unmatched: 8. This CDR3 is built from 15 residues. Alongside a J-beta primer mix, a sample-barcoded 5' primer served in a second PCR lasting about 6 to 12 cycles. TCRdb called the 5' RACE reads again in MiXCR, with one record for every CDR3 protein. The profile shows about 800,000 distinct CDR3 sequences, roughly 64% of them singletons. The chain joins TRBV7-2 to TRBJ2-7; TRBD1 matches at 9 bases. The sequence derives from a man aged 25 to 40 in good health. The sequenced material came from blood. The CDR3 is CASSPRQGGYYEQYF. The CDR3 region has the DNA TGTGCCAGCAGCCCTCGACAGGGGGGGTACTACGAGCAGTACTTC. Filled out from reference TRBV7-2 and TRBJ2-7, the complete variable domain reads GAGVSQSPSNKVTEKGKDVELRCDPISGHTALYWYRQSLGQGLEFLIYFQGNSAPDKSGLPSDRFSAERTGGSVSTLTIQRTQQEDSAVYLCASSPRQGGYYEQYFGPGTRLTVT.